A single sample is the source of the 5 T cell receptor beta chains below, sequenced in a study of human T cells and chemical hapten exposure. Time point defined: patch test 3, about 24 weeks after DPC sensitization. As for treatment: therapeutic diphenylcyclopropenone sensitization with weekly scalp DPC. MiXCR was run by TCRdb on the RACE reads, yielding one entry per CDR3 protein. The data hold roughly 100,000 distinct CDR3 sequences, with roughly a third observed a single time. Sequenced material: whole blood, taken in connection with sensitization to the hapten diphenylcyclopropenone (DPC). These receptors all come from a man in his forties or fifties with alopecia areata. Some clones in this sample may be carry-over from other donors' samples.

V gene TRBV5-6 combines with J gene TRBJ2-3, with D perhaps matching TRBD2 (6 bases). V gave up 0 bases and J gave up 7 bases, with 15 bases separating them. CDR1 and CDR2 from the germline V gene are SGHDT and YYEEEE. CDR3 size: 15 residues. CDR3: CASSLAPGETNTQYF. The CDR3 nucleotides read TGTGCCAGCAGCTTGGCTCCGGGAGAAACAAATACGCAGTATTTT. The variable domain in full, with the rest retrieved from reference TRBV5-6 and TRBJ2-3, is DAGVTQSPTHLIKTRGQQVTLRCSPKSGHDTVSWYQQALGQGPQFIFQYYEEEERQRGNFPDRFSGHQFPNYSSELNVNALLLGDSALYLCASSLAPGETNTQYFGPGTRLTVL.

The chain carries TRBV7-2 and TRBJ2-7, with no clear D. V was clipped by 5 bases and J by 4 bases, with 9 bases between them. CDR3 length: 12 amino acids. Germline V gene data show CDR1 as SGHTA and CDR2 as FQGNSA. CDR3 DNA sequence: TGTGCCAGCAGCCGCTATGGGTACGAGCAGTACTTC. Amino acid sequence: CASSRYGYEQYF.

This clonotype was found a few times. The V and J genes are TRBV29-1 and TRBJ2-1, with D unclear. CDR1 SQVTM and CDR2 ANQGSEA come from the germline V gene. This CDR3 comprises 13 residues. V was trimmed by 8 bases and J by 7 bases, leaving 18 bases between them. The CDR3 DNA reads TGCAGCCTAAAAGACCCTGGCAGGAATGAGCAGTTCTTC. Residues: CSLKDPGRNEQFF.

The rearrangement uses TRBV7-2 and TRBJ2-4; TRBD2 aligns across 9 bases. From germline, CDR1 is SGHTA and CDR2 FQGNSA. The CDR3 contains 16 residues. Trimming removed 1 base from V and 1 base from J; junction bases left unmatched: 2. CDR3: CASSLGTSVAKNIQYF. The CDR3 bases are TGTGCCAGCAGCTTAGGGACTAGCGTTGCCAAAAACATTCAGTACTTC.

The chain is built from TRBV28 and TRBJ2-7; 8 bases are a match to TRBD1. V was pared by 7 bases and J by 6 bases, with 5 bases of the junction left unmatched. Germline-derived CDR1 and CDR2 are MDHEN and SYDVKM. This CDR3 region has 12 residues. The CDR3 region is CASTSDRGEQYF. The CDR3 DNA reads as TGTGCCAGCACCTCCGACAGGGGCGAGCAGTACTTC. Supplemented by reference TRBV28 and TRBJ2-7, the full variable domain reads DVKVTQSSRYLVKRTGEKVFLECVQDMDHENMFWYRQDPGLGLRLIYFSYDVKMKEKGDIPEGYSVSREKKERFSLILESASTNQTSMYLCASTSDRGEQYFGPGTRLTVT.